This is a list of T cell receptor beta chains from one sample in a study of T cell responses to AZD1222 COVID-19 vaccine. Here immunoSEQ multiplex PCR was the method, and the copy in TCRdb shows in-frame clones only, minus some. The sample lists about 96,000 clones; approximately 87% were seen once. The sample was peripheral blood, taken on day 0 of AZD1222 vaccination. These receptors all stem from an adult in good health. Both conserved end residues are part of each CDR3. The D gene is left open where the match is weak. Rows may omit the clone size; those that give it use once, few, many or a size class.

j_gene	d_gene	abundance	v_gene	CDR3nt	CDR3aa
TRBJ2-1	-	-	TRBV4-3	TGCGCCAGCAGCCAAGACCCTGACGAGCAGTTCTTC	CASSQDPDEQFF
TRBJ1-1	-	-	TRBV6-2/TRBV6-3	TGTGCCAGCAGTCACGGGATGAGCACTGAAGCTTTCTTT	CASSHGMSTEAFF
TRBJ1-5	-	-	TRBV6-5	TGTGCCAGCAGTTACTCGGATCAGAGCAATCAGCCCCAGCATTTT	CASSYSDQSNQPQHF
TRBJ2-7	-	-	TRBV5-1	TGCGCCAGCAGCTTGTTGTCCGGACAGCCATCCTACGAGCAGTACTTC	CASSLLSGQPSYEQYF
TRBJ1-4	-	once	TRBV7-9	TGTGCCAGCAGCTCGAAACAGGCAACTAATGAAAAACTGTTTTTT	CASSSKQATNEKLFF
TRBJ2-6	TRBD1	-	TRBV28	TGTGCCAGCACCTCGGACAGGGATTACTCTGGGGCCAACGTCCTGACTTTC	CASTSDRDYSGANVLTF
TRBJ2-3	TRBD2	-	TRBV11-2	TGTGCCAGCAGCTTAGATTTTTTAGCGGGGGGCACAGATACGCAGTATTTT	CASSLDFLAGGTDTQYF
TRBJ1-1	-	-	TRBV27	TGTGCCAGCAGGATAAGTGGACGGATGAACACTGAAGCTTTCTTT	CASRISGRMNTEAFF
TRBJ1-2	-	-	TRBV27	TGTGCCAGCAGTTTAAATGAGGGAATTTATGGCTACACCTTC	CASSLNEGIYGYTF
TRBJ1-2	-	-	TRBV5-1	TGCGCCAGCAGCAGGACACTTGATGGCTACACCTTC	CASSRTLDGYTF
TRBJ2-3	TRBD2	-	TRBV3-1/TRBV3-2	TGTGCCAGCAGCCAACTTACCTTGACTAGCGGGAGTTTGGGTACGCAGTATTTT	CASSQLTLTSGSLGTQYF
TRBJ2-3	TRBD1	-	TRBV7-7	TGTGCTAGCAGCTTACAAGGGGGCCTAGATACGCAGTATTTT	CASSLQGGLDTQYF
TRBJ1-1	-	-	TRBV28	TGTGCCAGCAGTTTACTATGGGCAGTCGAAGCTTTCTTT	CASSLLWAVEAFF
TRBJ1-5	TRBD1	-	TRBV19	TGTGCCAGTAGTATAGGGACAGGGGGCCAGCCCCAGCATTTT	CASSIGTGGQPQHF
TRBJ1-2	TRBD1	-	TRBV27	TGTGCCAGCAGTCCGAGGGGGGACAGCCGAAATGGCTACACCTTC	CASSPRGDSRNGYTF
TRBJ2-3	TRBD2	-	TRBV19	TGTGCCAGTAGGACTAGCGGGAGTAGCACAGATACGCAGTATTTT	CASRTSGSSTDTQYF
TRBJ2-7	TRBD2	-	TRBV28	TGTGCCAGCAGTTTAGAGCGGGAGTCCGTTGGCGAGCAGTACTTC	CASSLERESVGEQYF
TRBJ1-1	-	-	TRBV12-3/TRBV12-4	TGTGCCAGCAGTTTTGGGGGACGTACTGAAGCTTTCTTT	CASSFGGRTEAFF
TRBJ2-2	TRBD2	-	TRBV29-1	TGCAGCGTTGGGCTAGCGGGAGGGCACGGGGAGCTGTTTTTT	CSVGLAGGHGELFF
TRBJ2-1	-	-	TRBV5-1	TGCGCCAGCAGCTTGTCGACAGCAATAGGGTTCCATGAGCAGTTCTTC	CASSLSTAIGFHEQFF
TRBJ1-2	-	-	TRBV10-3	TGTGCCATCAGTGAGTCACACATCTATGGCTACACCTTC	CAISESHIYGYTF
TRBJ2-7	-	-	TRBV7-2	TGTGCCAGCAGCTTAGATATGGTGCAGCAGTACTTC	CASSLDMVQQYF